Following are 14 T cell receptor beta chains from one sample sequenced in a study of blood T cell repertoires in COVID-19. Profiling relied on immunoSEQ multiplex PCR, and the TCRdb table lists in-frame clones only, not all of them. The sample has 75,000 to 80,000 clones, 80% to 90% seen once. The sequenced sample consisted of peripheral blood. All receptors derive from a man between 60 and 70 years old with COVID-19, enrolled during active disease.

The genes are TRBV6-5 and TRBJ1-2, with a possible D match to TRBD1 (5 bases). This CDR3 region has 15 residues. Trimming shortened V by 10 bases and J by 0 bases, and 18 bases separated the two germline ends. Germline CDR1 is MNHEY and CDR2 is SVGAGI. CDR3 nucleotides: TGTGCCACCAGGGCCGGCGGCGGGGCTAACTATGGCTACACCTTC. This gives the protein CATRAGGGANYGYTF.

The chain links TRBV6-5 to TRBJ1-1, with TRBD1 identical over 7 bases. Germline-derived CDR1 and CDR2 are MNHEY and SVGAGI. The CDR3 covers 13 residues. J gave up 6 bases and V 10 bases, and 11 bases lay outside the gene matches. CDR3 sequence (DNA): TGTGCCACCCAAGGGACAGTTGGCGCTGAAGCTTTCTTT. It encodes CATQGTVGAEAFF.

The V call is TRBV18, the J call TRBJ1-4; TRBD1 aligns across 8 bases. Germline V gene lookup returns CDR1 KGHSH and CDR2 LQKENI. The length of the CDR3 is 14 residues. After removal of 3 bases from V and 7 bases from J, the junction contained 4 bases not matched to a gene. The CDR3 sequence: CASSPDRGGEKLFF. The CDR3 region has the DNA TGTGCCAGCTCACCCGACAGGGGCGGTGAAAAACTGTTTTTT.

The chain has TRBV6-5 and TRBJ1-1; D is unclear. Trimming stripped 0 bases from V and 3 bases from J, with 14 bases between. The CDR3 is 16 amino acids. Germline CDR1 is MNHEY and CDR2 is SVGAGI. The CDR3 reads CASSYSIGPGDTEAFF. CDR3 nucleotides: TGTGCCAGCAGTTACTCGATAGGCCCCGGAGACACTGAAGCTTTCTTT.

The chain has TRBV7-3 and TRBJ2-2; 9 bases line up with TRBD2. The CDR3 is 17 amino acids. V was clipped by 5 bases and J by 2 bases; unmatched bases: 9. CDR1 and CDR2 from the germline V gene are SGHTA and FQGTGA. The CDR3 DNA reads TGTGCCAGCAGCCCCCAGACTAGCGGTCATAACACCGGGGAGCTGTTTTTT. Protein sequence: CASSPQTSGHNTGELFF. Looking up the rest from reference TRBV7-3 and TRBJ2-2 gives the full variable domain: GAGVSQTPSNKVTEKGKYVELRCDPISGHTALYWYRQSLGQGPEFLIYFQGTGAADDSGLPNDRFFAVRPEGSVSTLKIQRTERGDSAVYLCASSPQTSGHNTGELFFGEGSRLTVL.

The genes are TRBV12-3 or TRBV12-4 and TRBJ1-2; D is undetermined. V dropped 3 bases and J dropped 3 bases, with 8 bases sitting between them. This CDR3 is 13 amino acids long. The CDR3 DNA is TGTGCCAGCAGTTTGGAGGGCGACTATGGCTACACCTTC. Encoded protein: CASSLEGDYGYTF.

V usage is TRBV4-1 and J usage is TRBJ1-2, with 8 bases aligning to TRBD1. This CDR3 is built from 14 residues. Germline V gene lookup returns CDR1 MGHRA and CDR2 YSYEKL. V shed 3 bases, J shed 3 bases, and the junction held 3 bases outside the gene matches. In DNA, the CDR3 is TGCGCCAGCAGCCAGGAGACAGGGGACTATGGCTACACCTTC. It specifies CASSQETGDYGYTF.

CDR3 in amino acids: CASSYRDRGQPQHF. CDR3 sequence (DNA): TGTGCCAGCAGTTACCGAGATCGGGGTCAGCCCCAGCATTTT. The chain employs TRBV6-5 and TRBJ1-5; no definite D call. V gave up 2 bases and J gave up 6 bases, with 11 bases separating them. CDR1 MNHEY and CDR2 SVGAGI come from the germline V gene. The CDR3 has 14 residues.

The J gene is TRBJ2-1, the V gene TRBV6-5; 12 nucleotides agree with TRBD2. With 4 bases clipped from V and 9 bases from J, the junction kept 7 bases outside the gene matches. CDR1 and CDR2 from the germline V gene are MNHEY and SVGAGI. The CDR3 is made up of 15 amino acids. CDR3 sequence: CASSSTSGRQGEQFF. The CDR3 nucleotides are TGTGCCAGCAGTTCCACTAGCGGGAGGCAGGGTGAGCAGTTCTTC.

The chain recombines TRBV27 with TRBJ2-1; maybe TRBD1 (5 bases). The CDR3 has 11 amino acids. CDR1 and CDR2 (germline): MNHEY, SMNVEV (reference sequence). V lost 6 bases and J 7 bases, leaving 7 bases between the germline ends. CDR3 residues: CASRDTNEQFF. The CDR3 DNA follows: TGTGCCAGCAGGGACACGAATGAGCAGTTCTTC.

This clone showed up just once. The rearrangement uses TRBV10-3 and TRBJ1-4; possible D gene TRBD1, 6 bases. Trimming shortened V by 0 bases and J by 7 bases, and 15 bases separated the two germline ends. The CDR3 is made up of 16 amino acids. Germline CDR1 and CDR2: ENHRY and SYGVKD. The CDR3 is CAISESPGAGGEKLFF. The CDR3 DNA reads as TGTGCCATCAGTGAGTCACCAGGGGCGGGCGGTGAAAAACTGTTTTTT.

There are a few counts of this clone. The chain links TRBV28 to TRBJ2-2; TRBD1 agrees at 7 bases. Germline CDR1 reads MDHEN; CDR2 reads SYDVKM. The V segment lost 6 bases and the J segment 2 bases; nucleotides outside the gene matches: 6. The CDR3 has 15 residues. CDR3 residues: CASRPGQTNTGELFF. The DNA of the CDR3 is TGTGCCAGCAGACCGGGACAGACTAACACCGGGGAGCTGTTTTTT.

This chain uses TRBV29-1 with TRBJ2-3; D is ambiguous. The CDR3 is 15 amino acids. The germline CDR1 and CDR2 sequences are SQVTM and ANQGSEA. DNA of the CDR3: TGCGGCGGCTTCACGTCTGGCTCCCACACAGATACGCAGTATTTT. Its translation is CGGFTSGSHTDTQYF.

This chain links TRBV28 with TRBJ2-7, with 9 positions matching TRBD2. From germline, CDR1 is MDHEN and CDR2 SYDVKM. V lost 2 bases to trimming and J lost 1 base; unmatched junction nucleotides: 0. The CDR3 loop spans 14 amino acids. CDR3 bases: TGTGCCAGCAGTTTAGCGGGGGGGTCCTACGAGCAGTACTTC. This gives the protein CASSLAGGSYEQYF. The variable domain in full, with the rest retrieved from reference TRBV28 and TRBJ2-7, is DVKVTQSSRYLVKRTGEKVFLECVQDMDHENMFWYRQDPGLGLRLIYFSYDVKMKEKGDIPEGYSVSREKKERFSLILESASTNQTSMYLCASSLAGGSYEQYFGPGTRLTVT.